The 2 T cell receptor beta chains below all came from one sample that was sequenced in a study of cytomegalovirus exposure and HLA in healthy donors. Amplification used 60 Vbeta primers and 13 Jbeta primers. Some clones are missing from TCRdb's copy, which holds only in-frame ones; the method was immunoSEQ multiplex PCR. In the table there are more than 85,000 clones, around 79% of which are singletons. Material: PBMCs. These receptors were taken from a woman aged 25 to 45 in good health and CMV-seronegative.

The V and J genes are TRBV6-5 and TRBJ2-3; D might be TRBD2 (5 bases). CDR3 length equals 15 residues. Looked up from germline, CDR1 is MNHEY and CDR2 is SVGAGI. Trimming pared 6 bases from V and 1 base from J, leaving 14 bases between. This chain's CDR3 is CASSQRGIRTDTQYF. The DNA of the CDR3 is TGTGCCAGCAGCCAAAGAGGGATCCGCACAGATACGCAGTATTTT.

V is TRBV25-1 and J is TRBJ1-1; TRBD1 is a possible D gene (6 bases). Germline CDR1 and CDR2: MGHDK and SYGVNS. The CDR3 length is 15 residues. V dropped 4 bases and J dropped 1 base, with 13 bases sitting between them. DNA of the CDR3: TGTGCCAGCAGTGGTAGGCGGACAGCGAACACTGAAGCTTTCTTT. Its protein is CASSGRRTANTEAFF.